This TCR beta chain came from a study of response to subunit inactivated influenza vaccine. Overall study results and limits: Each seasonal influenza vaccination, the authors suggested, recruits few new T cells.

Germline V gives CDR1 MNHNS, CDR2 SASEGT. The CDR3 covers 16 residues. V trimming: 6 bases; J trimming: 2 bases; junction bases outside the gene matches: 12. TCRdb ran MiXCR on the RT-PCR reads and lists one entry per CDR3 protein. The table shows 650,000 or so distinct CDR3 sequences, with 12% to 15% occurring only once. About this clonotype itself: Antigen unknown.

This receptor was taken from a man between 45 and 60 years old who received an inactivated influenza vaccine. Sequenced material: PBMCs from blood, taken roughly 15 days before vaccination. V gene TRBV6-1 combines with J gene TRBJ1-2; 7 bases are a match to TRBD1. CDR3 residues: CASSRTRQGSNYGYTF. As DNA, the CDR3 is TGTGCCAGCAGCCGAACCCGACAGGGCAGCAACTATGGCTACACCTTC.